The next 16 T cell receptor beta chains were all read from a single sample in a study of beta chain features in type 1 diabetes. Of the isolated RNA, all was reverse transcribed, and so the sequenced material was expressed TCRB transcripts. Here immunoSEQ multiplex PCR was the method, and the copy in TCRdb shows in-frame clones only, minus some. In the table there are approximately 170,000 clones, 7% to 10% of which are singletons. The sequenced material came from central memory CD4+ T cells from blood. The receptors derive from a woman between 18 and 29 years old in good health.

V and J are TRBV5-1 and TRBJ2-2; D call uncertain. The CDR3 contains 15 residues. Germline V gives CDR1 SGHRS, CDR2 YFSETQ. Between the trimmed V and J ends, which lost 2 bases and 0 bases, there was a span of 8 bases. CDR3 loop: CASSFQISNTGELFF. The CDR3, as DNA: TGCGCCAGCAGCTTCCAGATTTCGAACACCGGGGAGCTGTTTTTT.

In this sample, this clone turned up a few times. The chain is built from TRBV30 and TRBJ1-6; 8 bases line up with TRBD1. The germline V gene has CDR1 GTSNPN and CDR2 SVGIG (reference sequence). The CDR3 consists of 12 residues. Trimming removed 5 bases from V and 7 bases from J; junction bases left unmatched: 1. CDR3 in amino acids: CAWDRGNSPLHF. The CDR3 DNA follows: TGTGCCTGGGACAGGGGAAATTCACCCCTCCACTTT. Using reference TRBV30 and TRBJ1-6 for the parts outside the CDR3, the full variable domain is SQTIHQWPATLVQPVGSPLSLECTVEGTSNPNLYWYRQAAGRGLQLLFYSVGIGQISSEVPQNLSASRPQDRQFILSSKKLLLSDSGFYLCAWDRGNSPLHFGNGTRLTVT.

There are a few counts of this clone. The chain has TRBV18 and TRBJ1-2, with 7 bases identical to TRBD1. CDR1 and CDR2 (germline): KGHSH, LQKENI. The length of the CDR3 is 15 residues. The J segment lost 13 bases and the V segment lost 0 bases, leaving 14 bases of the junction unmatched. The CDR3 here is CASSPPDPGGYLLTF. The CDR3 nucleotides read TGTGCCAGCTCACCACCGGATCCAGGGGGGTACCTTCTCACCTTC. The variable domain in full, completed from reference TRBV18 and TRBJ1-2, reads NAGVMQNPRHLVRRRGQEARLRCSPMKGHSHVYWYRQLPEEGLKFMVYLQKENIIDESGMPKERFSAEFPKEGPSILRIQQVVRGDSAAYFCASSPPDPGGYLLTFGSGTRLTVV.

Concerning this clone itself: The same CDR3 also results from other DNA sequences found in this sample. The chain links TRBV18 to TRBJ1-1, with 8 nucleotides matching TRBD1. The length of the CDR3 is 14 residues. With 3 bases clipped from V and 5 bases from J, the junction kept 5 bases outside the gene matches. Germline V lookup: CDR1 KGHSH, CDR2 LQKENI. CDR3 nucleotide sequence: TGTGCCAGCTCACCCGGCCAGGGGGCAACTGAAGCTTTCTTT. Translation: CASSPGQGATEAFF.

In this sample, this clone turned up many times. No DNA is shown, since the ends of the CDR3 on it are uncertain; the CDR3 is the one TCRdb lists. This chain connects TRBV27 to TRBJ2-3; the D call in the table, TRBD2, was not verified against the DNA. The CDR3 extends over 13 residues, inclusive of both ends. CDR1 is MNHEY, CDR2 SMNVEV, per germline (reference sequence). This chain's CDR3 is CASSSSGADTQYF.

The rearrangement joins TRBV2 to TRBJ1-1; D remains unclear. Germline lookup yields CDR1 SNHLY and CDR2 FYNNEI. This CDR3 spans 12 amino acids. With 4 bases removed from V and 4 bases from J, the gap between germline ends came to 7 bases. CDR3 sequence: CASSVYLTEAFF. In DNA form, the CDR3 reads TGTGCCAGCAGTGTCTACCTCACTGAAGCTTTCTTT.

In its sample, this clone was seen a few times. CDR3 sequence reads: CASSDRDSNQPQHF. The CDR3 coding sequence is TGTGCCAGTAGTGACAGGGACAGCAATCAGCCCCAGCATTTT. The chain links TRBV19 to TRBJ1-5; TRBD1 matches at 7 bases. CDR1 LNHDA and CDR2 SQIVND come from the germline V gene (reference sequence). The CDR3 loop spans 14 amino acids. The ends lost 5 bases at V and 1 base at J; junction bases unmatched: 2. Full variable domain (missing parts from reference TRBV19 and TRBJ1-5): DGGITQSPKYLFRKEGQNVTLSCEQNLNHDAMYWYRQDPGQGLRLIYYSQIVNDFQKGDIAEGYSVSREKKESFPLTVTSAQKNPTAFYLCASSDRDSNQPQHFGDGTRLSIL.

The chain couples TRBV6-5 to TRBJ2-3; TRBD1 matches at 9 bases. V shed 7 bases and J 3 bases; nucleotides not matched to a gene: 5. Germline V lookup: CDR1 MNHEY, CDR2 SVGAGI. The CDR3 loop spans 14 amino acids. In nucleotides, the CDR3 is TGTGCCAGCACGAGCGGACAGGGGACAGATACGCAGTATTTT. Its protein is CASTSGQGTDTQYF.

This clone was counted only a few times. V usage is TRBV6-5 and J usage is TRBJ2-7; 10 nucleotides agree with TRBD1. V dropped 7 bases and J dropped 6; count of bases not matched to a gene: 9. Germline V lookup: CDR1 MNHEY, CDR2 SVGAGI. The CDR3 spans 14 residues. The CDR3 region is CASTPGDRGGEQYF. The CDR3 nucleotides are TGTGCCAGCACCCCGGGGGACAGGGGTGGCGAGCAGTACTTC.

The chain uses TRBV7-8 and TRBJ2-7, with 8 positions matching TRBD1. V was pared by 4 bases and J by 3 bases, with 2 bases of the junction left unmatched. Germline assignment: CDR1 SGHVS and CDR2 FQNEAQ. This CDR3 spans 13 amino acids. The CDR3 here is CASSSDRGYEQYF. The CDR3 nucleotides are TGTGCCAGCAGCTCCGACAGGGGCTACGAGCAGTACTTC.

The rearrangement links TRBV7-9 to TRBJ1-1; TRBD1 agrees at 8 bases. The CDR3 runs 14 residues. Germline CDR1 reads SEHNR; CDR2 reads FQNEAQ (reference sequence). The V segment lost 5 bases and the J segment 1 base; nucleotides outside the gene matches: 3. In DNA form, the CDR3 reads TGTGCCAGCAGCCCAACAGGGGGGAACACTGAAGCTTTCTTT. Translation: CASSPTGGNTEAFF.

This clone was seen ten or more times. Other DNA variants within this sample encode the same CDR3. The CDR3: CASSLDRVNEQFF. DNA of the CDR3: TGTGCCAGCAGCTTAGACAGAGTCAATGAGCAGTTCTTC. V usage is TRBV5-6 and J usage is TRBJ2-1; the D gene is possibly TRBD1 (5 bases). The CDR3 length is 13 residues. Germline V gene data show CDR1 as SGHDT and CDR2 as YYEEEE. Trimming pared 2 bases from V and 6 bases from J, leaving 9 bases between.

The J gene is TRBJ2-3, the V gene TRBV5-1, with 11 positions matching TRBD2. Trimming took 0 bases from V and 6 from J; bases not matched to a gene: 6. The CDR3 is 16 residues long. CDR1 SGHRS and CDR2 YFSETQ come from the germline V gene. CDR3 nucleotides: TGCGCCAGCAGCTTGGGGCTAGCGGGGGGCCTGGATACGCAGTATTTT. Protein sequence: CASSLGLAGGLDTQYF.

The sample holds a few counts of this clone. The chain couples TRBV7-9 to TRBJ2-2; the match to TRBD1 covers 8 bases. With 6 bases clipped from V and 1 base from J, the junction kept 7 bases outside the gene matches. Germline V gives CDR1 SEHNR, CDR2 FQNEAQ (reference sequence). This CDR3 spans 16 amino acids. Written as DNA, the CDR3 is TGTGCCAGCAGTCGACAGGGGTTCCAGAACACCGGGGAGCTGTTTTTT. It encodes CASSRQGFQNTGELFF.

This clone was picked up a small number of times. The rearrangement joins TRBV13 to TRBJ2-6; 8 bases are shared with TRBD1. The V and J ends lost 6 bases and 4 bases, in that order; junction bases with no gene match: 11. This CDR3 region has 17 residues. Germline values: CDR1 PRHDT, CDR2 FYEKMQ (reference sequence). CDR3 residues: CASSILRGPPGANVLTF. The CDR3 DNA is TGTGCCAGCAGTATTCTCAGGGGGCCGCCGGGGGCCAACGTCCTGACTTTC.

The CDR3: CASSEARSAGNQPQHF. Written as DNA, the CDR3 is TGTGCCAGCAGTGAAGCGAGGTCGGCAGGGAATCAGCCCCAGCATTTT. V is TRBV6-1 and J is TRBJ1-5, with D possibly matching TRBD1 (5 bases). V was cut by 0 bases and J by 4 bases, with 13 bases left in between. CDR1 MNHNS and CDR2 SASEGT come from the germline V gene. This CDR3 has 16 amino acids.